The 4 T cell receptor beta chains presented below share a single source sample, sequenced in a study of OX40 agonist ivuxolimab in advanced cancers. TCRdb's table, derived via immunoSEQ multiplex PCR, lists solely in-frame clones and lacks some. The sample records approximately 80,000 clones, 90% being singletons. The specimen was CD4+ or CD8+ T cells sorted from blood, collected in a trial of the OX40 agonist ivuxolimab. Receptor source: an adult with an advanced solid tumor such as melanoma, head and neck, liver or kidney cancer.

Here the CDR3 reads CASGTYEQYF. The CDR3 DNA is TGTGCCAGCGGCACCTACGAGCAGTACTTC. This chain links TRBV6-6 with TRBJ2-7; D uncertain. Trimming took 8 bases from V and 2 from J, leaving 4 bases between them. The CDR3 loop spans 10 amino acids. CDR1 is MNHNY, CDR2 SVGAGI, per germline (reference sequence).

V is TRBV18 and J is TRBJ2-2; 9 bases align to TRBD1. Germline CDR1 reads KGHSH; CDR2 reads LQKENI. This CDR3 contains 14 residues. The CDR3 DNA is TGTGGGACCGGGACAGGGTTCGACACCGGGGAGCTGTTTTTT. Its protein is CGTGTGFDTGELFF.

The V gene is TRBV6-1, the J gene TRBJ1-5; D might be TRBD1 (5 bases). The CDR3 is 13 amino acids. Germline CDR1 and CDR2: MNHNS and SASEGT. The V and J ends lost 6 bases and 7 bases respectively, with 13 bases between them. DNA of the CDR3: TGTGCCAGCAGGCCAGGGTTTGAGCAGCCCCAGCATTTT. This codes for CASRPGFEQPQHF.

The V call is TRBV7-9, the J call TRBJ1-3; D may be TRBD1 (5 bases). V was clipped by 2 bases and J by 0 bases, with 8 bases between them. The CDR3 is 15 amino acids. In germline, CDR1 is SEHNR, CDR2 FQNEAQ (reference sequence). CDR3 in amino acids: CASSLFGTSGNTIYF. The DNA of the CDR3 is TGTGCCAGCAGCTTATTTGGGACCTCTGGAAACACCATATATTTT.